This is a list of T cell receptor beta chains from one sample in a study of cytomegalovirus exposure and HLA in healthy donors. Sequencing used immunoSEQ multiplex PCR; TCRdb keeps in-frame clones, though not all of them. The repertoire holds 150,000 to 200,000 clones, with about 70% as singletons. The specimen sequenced was PBMCs. The receptors were gathered from a woman aged 40 to 50 in good health and CMV-seropositive. CDR3s include the opening cysteine and the closing phenylalanine or tryptophan. A D gene is named only where the DNA matches it firmly. Some rows mark clone size as missing; the rest say once, few, many or name a class of expanded clone.

v_gene,d_gene,j_gene,abundance,CDR3nt,CDR3aa
TRBV15,TRBD2,TRBJ2-7,-,TGTGCCACCAGCAGACTAGCGGGAGCCTACGAGCAGTACTTC,CATSRLAGAYEQYF
TRBV9,TRBD1,TRBJ1-3,-,TGTGCCAGCAGCGACAGGACAGGGTACTCTGGAAACACCATATATTTT,CASSDRTGYSGNTIYF
TRBV7-7,TRBD1,TRBJ2-2,-,TGTGCTAGCAGCTCCCAGGGGGCATACACCGGGGAGCTGTTTTTT,CASSSQGAYTGELFF
TRBV28,-,TRBJ1-1,-,TGTGCCAGCAGTTCTTTCGCCCTAATGAACACTGAAGCTTTCTTT,CASSSFALMNTEAFF
TRBV11-2,TRBD1,TRBJ1-2,-,TGTGCCAGCAGCTTAGAGTTTGACAGGGGGCCGTTAAGGCTAGCTTATGGCTACACCTTC,CASSLEFDRGPLRLAYGYTF
TRBV2,-,TRBJ1-3,-,TGTGCCAGCACCTTGACGGGTCTCCGCGGAAACACCATATATTTT,CASTLTGLRGNTIYF
TRBV18,-,TRBJ2-5,-,TGTGCCAGCTCCTCGAACGGGGGTGAAGTCCAAGAGACCCAGTACTTC,CASSSNGGEVQETQYF
TRBV7-2,TRBD1,TRBJ2-7,-,TGTGCCAGCAGCTTCGGGACAGGGGGTATCGGCGAGCAGTACTTC,CASSFGTGGIGEQYF
TRBV4-3,-,TRBJ1-4,-,TGCGCCAGCAGCCGACGGGCGGGGGTCGATGAAAAACTGTTTTTT,CASSRRAGVDEKLFF
TRBV4-1,-,TRBJ2-7,-,TGCGCCAGCAGCCGCGAGACTGATGCTTGGGAGCAGTACTTC,CASSRETDAWEQYF
TRBV29-1,-,TRBJ1-5,-,TGCAGCGTGGGGGGGGACACTAATCAGCCCCAGCATTTT,CSVGGDTNQPQHF
TRBV2,-,TRBJ1-6,-,TGTGCCAGCAATACAGGGAATTCACCCCTCAACTTT,CASNTGNSPLNF
TRBV4-3,TRBD2,TRBJ2-1,few,TGCGCCAGCAGCCAAGGGACGGGAGCGGGAAACAATGAGCAGTTCTTC,CASSQGTGAGNNEQFF
TRBV19,TRBD1,TRBJ1-5,few,TGTGCCAGTAGTAAAAATACAGGGGCTGGGCAGCCCCAGCATTTT,CASSKNTGAGQPQHF
TRBV4-3,TRBD2,TRBJ2-7,few,TGCGCCAGCAGCCAAGACCGGACTAGCGACTCCTACGAGCAGTACTTC,CASSQDRTSDSYEQYF
TRBV28,-,TRBJ2-5,-,TGTGCCAGCAGTTTACGGGGCCAAGAGACCCAGTACTTC,CASSLRGQETQYF
TRBV7-2,-,TRBJ1-2,-,TGTGCCAGCAGTTACACCTCAGGGGATAGTAGGGGCTACACCTTC,CASSYTSGDSRGYTF
TRBV7-7,TRBD2,TRBJ2-5,-,TGTGCTAGCAGCCTAAACAGTGCGGGGGGCCAAGAGACCCAGTACTTC,CASSLNSAGGQETQYF
TRBV6-5,-,TRBJ1-2,few,TGTGCCAGCAGTTACTTGGGGGGTACGGGCTATGGCTACACCTTC,CASSYLGGTGYGYTF
TRBV28,TRBD2,TRBJ2-3,-,TGTGCCACCGGGACTAGCGGGAGCACAGATACGCAGTATTTT,CATGTSGSTDTQYF
TRBV2,TRBD1,TRBJ1-4,-,TGTGCCAGCAGCGGGGACAGCAAGAATGAAAAACTGTTTTTT,CASSGDSKNEKLFF
TRBV7-9,TRBD2,TRBJ2-1,-,TGTGCCAGCAGCTCAACGGGACTAGCGGGAGACAATGAGCAGTTCTTC,CASSSTGLAGDNEQFF
TRBV18,TRBD1,TRBJ1-1,-,TGTGCCAGCTCACCGGGGACAGGGAGTGACACTGAAGCTTTCTTT,CASSPGTGSDTEAFF
TRBV7-2,-,TRBJ2-1,-,TGTGCCAGCAGCCAGGGCAATGAGCAGTTCTTC,CASSQGNEQFF
TRBV15,TRBD2,TRBJ2-7,few,TGTGCCACCAGCCGCGGTTCTAGCGGGTCCTACGAGCAGTACTTC,CATSRGSSGSYEQYF
TRBV7-9,TRBD1,TRBJ2-7,once,TGTGCCAGCAGCCCCGTTTCTGGGGCAGGGGGCCGGGTCGAGCAGTACTTC,CASSPVSGAGGRVEQYF
TRBV18,TRBD1,TRBJ2-7,-,TGTGCCAGCTCACCGGGACAGGGGATGCTATACGAGCAGTACTTC,CASSPGQGMLYEQYF
TRBV15,-,TRBJ1-5,-,TGTGCCACCAGCGAAGGGGGTAATCAGCCCCAGCATTTT,CATSEGGNQPQHF
TRBV7-9,TRBD2,TRBJ2-7,-,TGTGCCAGCAGCTGGGGGACTAGCGGATCCGAGCAGTACTTC,CASSWGTSGSEQYF